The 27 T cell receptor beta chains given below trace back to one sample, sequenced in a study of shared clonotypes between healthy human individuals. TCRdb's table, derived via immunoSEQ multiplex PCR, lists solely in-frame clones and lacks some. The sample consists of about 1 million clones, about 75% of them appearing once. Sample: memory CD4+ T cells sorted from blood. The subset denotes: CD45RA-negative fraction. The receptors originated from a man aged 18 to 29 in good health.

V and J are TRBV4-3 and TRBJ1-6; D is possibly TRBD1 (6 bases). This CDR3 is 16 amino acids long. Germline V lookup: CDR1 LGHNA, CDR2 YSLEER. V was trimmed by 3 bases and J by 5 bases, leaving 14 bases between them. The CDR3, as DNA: TGCGCCAGCAGCCATTCGGGGACACTTAATAATTCACCCCTCCACTTT. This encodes CASSHSGTLNNSPLHF.

CDR3 sequence reads: CASRPLGGVETQYF. The CDR3 coding sequence is TGTGCCAGTAGACCCCTAGGGGGCGTTGAGACCCAGTACTTC. The chain is built from TRBV19 and TRBJ2-5, with TRBD1 matching over 7 bases. In germline, CDR1 is LNHDA, CDR2 SQIVND (reference sequence). J was trimmed by 5 bases and V by 6 bases; bases with no gene match: 9. CDR3 length equals 14 residues.

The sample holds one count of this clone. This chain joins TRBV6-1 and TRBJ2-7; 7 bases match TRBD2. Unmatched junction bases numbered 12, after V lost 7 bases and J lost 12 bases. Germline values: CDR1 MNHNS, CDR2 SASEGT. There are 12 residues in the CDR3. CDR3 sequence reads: CASMDLAAGWYF. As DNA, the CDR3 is TGTGCCAGCATGGATCTAGCGGCCGGGTGGTACTTC.

CDR3 protein: CASSLPPGGFQETQYF. CDR3 sequence (DNA): TGTGCCAGCAGCTTACCCCCAGGGGGGTTCCAAGAGACCCAGTACTTC. The chain recombines TRBV7-9 with TRBJ2-5, with D tentatively TRBD1 (7 bases). The germline CDR1 and CDR2 sequences are SEHNR and FQNEAQ (reference sequence). V gave up 2 bases and J gave up 1 base, with 14 bases separating them. This CDR3 is 16 amino acids long.

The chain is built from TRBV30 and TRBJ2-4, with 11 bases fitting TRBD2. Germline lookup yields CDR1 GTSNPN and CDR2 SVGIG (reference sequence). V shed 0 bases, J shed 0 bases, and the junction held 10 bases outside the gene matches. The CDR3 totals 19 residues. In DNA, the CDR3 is TGTGCCTGGAGTGTAGACCGGACTAGCGGGTCTCTAGCCAAAAACATTCAGTACTTC. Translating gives CAWSVDRTSGSLAKNIQYF.

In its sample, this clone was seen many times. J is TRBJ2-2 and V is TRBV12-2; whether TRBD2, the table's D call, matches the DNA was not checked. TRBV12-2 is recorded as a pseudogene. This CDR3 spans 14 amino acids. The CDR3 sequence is CASRRGGGTGELFF. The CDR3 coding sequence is TGTGCAAGTCGCCGTGGCGGGGGCACCGGGGAGCTGTTTTTT.

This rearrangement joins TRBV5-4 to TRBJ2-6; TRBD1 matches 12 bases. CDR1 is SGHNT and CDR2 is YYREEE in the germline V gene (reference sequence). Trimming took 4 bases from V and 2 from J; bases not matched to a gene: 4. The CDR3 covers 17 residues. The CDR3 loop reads CASSLGQGAAGANVLTF. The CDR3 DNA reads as TGTGCCAGCAGCCTGGGACAGGGGGCTGCTGGGGCCAACGTCCTGACTTTC.

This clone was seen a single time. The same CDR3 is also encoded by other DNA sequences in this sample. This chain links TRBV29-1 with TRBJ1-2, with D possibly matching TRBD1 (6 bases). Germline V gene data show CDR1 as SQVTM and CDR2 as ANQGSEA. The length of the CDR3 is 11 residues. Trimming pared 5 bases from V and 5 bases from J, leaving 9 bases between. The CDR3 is CSVQGGYGYTF. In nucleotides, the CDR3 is TGCAGCGTTCAAGGGGGGTATGGCTACACCTTC.

The CDR3 DNA reads TGTGCCAGCAGTCAGCGACTGGGGAATAATTCACCCCTCCACTTT. Encoded protein: CASSQRLGNNSPLHF. The chain joins TRBV7-9 to TRBJ1-6; no firm D call. Trimming removed 6 bases from V and 5 bases from J, with 14 bases in between. The CDR3 runs 15 residues. Germline V gives CDR1 SEHNR, CDR2 FQNEAQ (reference sequence).

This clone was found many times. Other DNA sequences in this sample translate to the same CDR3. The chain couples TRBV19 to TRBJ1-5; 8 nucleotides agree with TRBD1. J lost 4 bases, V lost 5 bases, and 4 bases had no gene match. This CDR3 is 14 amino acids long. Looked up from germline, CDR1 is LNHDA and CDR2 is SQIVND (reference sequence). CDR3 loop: CASSPGQGNQPQHF. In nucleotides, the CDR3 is TGTGCCAGTAGTCCCGGACAGGGTAATCAGCCCCAGCATTTT.

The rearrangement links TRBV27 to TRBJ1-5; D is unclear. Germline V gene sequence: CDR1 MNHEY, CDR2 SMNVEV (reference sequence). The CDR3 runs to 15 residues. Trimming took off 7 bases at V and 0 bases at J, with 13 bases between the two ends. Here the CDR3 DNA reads TGTGCCAGCAAGATAATACAGAATAGCAATCAGCCCCAGCATTTT. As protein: CASKIIQNSNQPQHF.

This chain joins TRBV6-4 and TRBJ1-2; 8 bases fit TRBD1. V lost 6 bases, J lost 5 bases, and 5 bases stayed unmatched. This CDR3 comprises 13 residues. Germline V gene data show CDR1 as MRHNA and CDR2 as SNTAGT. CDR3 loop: CASSADRGYGYTF. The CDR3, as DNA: TGTGCCAGCAGCGCTGACAGGGGTTATGGCTACACCTTC.

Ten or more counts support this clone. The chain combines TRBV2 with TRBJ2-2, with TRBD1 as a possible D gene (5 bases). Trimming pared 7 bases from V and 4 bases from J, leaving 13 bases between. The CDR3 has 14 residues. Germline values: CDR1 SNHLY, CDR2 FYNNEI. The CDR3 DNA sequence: TGTGCCAGCAAGAAAGGGGTGGGCACCGGGGAGCTGTTTTTT. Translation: CASKKGVGTGELFF. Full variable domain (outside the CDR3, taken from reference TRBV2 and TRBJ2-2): EPEVTQTPSHQVTQMGQEVILRCVPISNHLYFYWYRQILGQKVEFLVSFYNNEISEKSEIFDDQFSVERPDGSNFTLKIRSTKLEDSAMYFCASKKGVGTGELFFGEGSRLTVL.

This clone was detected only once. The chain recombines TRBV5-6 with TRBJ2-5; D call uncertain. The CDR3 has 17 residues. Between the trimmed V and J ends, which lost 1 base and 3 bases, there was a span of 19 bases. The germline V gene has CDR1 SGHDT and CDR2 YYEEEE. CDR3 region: CASSLYRLAHQEETQYF. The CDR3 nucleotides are TGTGCCAGCAGCTTGTATCGGTTAGCTCACCAGGAAGAGACCCAGTACTTC.

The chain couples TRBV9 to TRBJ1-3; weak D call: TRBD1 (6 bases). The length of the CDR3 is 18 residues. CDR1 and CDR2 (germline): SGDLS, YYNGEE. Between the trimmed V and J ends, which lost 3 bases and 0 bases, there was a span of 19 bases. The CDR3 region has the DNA TGTGCCAGCAGCGCCGGCACCGGACAGCTTCTCTCTGGAAACACCATATATTTT. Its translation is CASSAGTGQLLSGNTIYF.

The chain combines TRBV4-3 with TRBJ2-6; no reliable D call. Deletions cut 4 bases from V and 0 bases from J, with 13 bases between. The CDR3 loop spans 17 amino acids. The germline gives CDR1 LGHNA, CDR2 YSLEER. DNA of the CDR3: TGCGCCAGCAGCCCGTACGGTACCAGCTCTGGGGCCAACGTCCTGACTTTC. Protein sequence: CASSPYGTSSGANVLTF.

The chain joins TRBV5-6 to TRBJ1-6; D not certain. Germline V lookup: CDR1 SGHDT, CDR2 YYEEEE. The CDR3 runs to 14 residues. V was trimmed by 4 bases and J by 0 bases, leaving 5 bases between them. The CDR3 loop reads CASSGSSYNSPLHF. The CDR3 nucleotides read TGTGCCAGCAGCGGGAGCTCCTATAATTCACCCCTCCACTTT.

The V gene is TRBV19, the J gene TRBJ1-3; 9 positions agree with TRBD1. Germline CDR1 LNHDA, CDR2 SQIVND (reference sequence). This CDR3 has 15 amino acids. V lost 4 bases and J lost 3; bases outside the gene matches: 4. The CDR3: CASSTRDRDGNTIYF. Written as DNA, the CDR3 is TGTGCCAGTAGTACCCGGGACAGGGATGGAAACACCATATATTTT.

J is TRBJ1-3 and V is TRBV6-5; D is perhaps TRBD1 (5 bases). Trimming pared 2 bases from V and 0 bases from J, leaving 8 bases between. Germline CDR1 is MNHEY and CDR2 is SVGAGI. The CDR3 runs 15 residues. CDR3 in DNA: TGTGCCAGCAGTTACCAGGGTAACTCTGGAAACACCATATATTTT. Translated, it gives CASSYQGNSGNTIYF.

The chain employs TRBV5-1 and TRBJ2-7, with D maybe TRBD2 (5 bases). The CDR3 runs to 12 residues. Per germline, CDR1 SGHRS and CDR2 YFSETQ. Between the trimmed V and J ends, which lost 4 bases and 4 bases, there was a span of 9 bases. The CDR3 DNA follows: TGCGCCAGCAGCCGAGGGAATTACGAGCAGTACTTC. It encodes CASSRGNYEQYF. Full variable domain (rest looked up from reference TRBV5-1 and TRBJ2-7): KAGVTQTPRYLIKTRGQQVTLSCSPISGHRSVSWYQQTPGQGLQFLFEYFSETQRNKGNFPGRFSGRQFSNSRSEMNVSTLELGDSALYLCASSRGNYEQYFGPGTRLTVT.

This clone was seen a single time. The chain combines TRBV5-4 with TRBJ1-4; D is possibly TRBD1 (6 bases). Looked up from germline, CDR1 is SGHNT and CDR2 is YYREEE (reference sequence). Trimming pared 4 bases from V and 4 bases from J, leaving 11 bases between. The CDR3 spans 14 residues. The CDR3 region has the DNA TGTGCCAGCAGCGTGGGGGGCCTTAATGAAAAACTGTTTTTT. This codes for CASSVGGLNEKLFF.

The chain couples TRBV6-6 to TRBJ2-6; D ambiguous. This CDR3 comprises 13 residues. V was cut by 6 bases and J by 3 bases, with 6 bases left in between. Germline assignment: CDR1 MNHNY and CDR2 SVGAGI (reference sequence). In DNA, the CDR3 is TGTGCCAGCAGCCCAGGTGGGGCCAACGTCCTGACTTTC. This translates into CASSPGGANVLTF.

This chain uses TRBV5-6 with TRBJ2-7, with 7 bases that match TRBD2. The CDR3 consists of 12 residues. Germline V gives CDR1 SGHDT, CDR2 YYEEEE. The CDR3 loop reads CASSRTRNEQYF. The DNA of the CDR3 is TGTGCTTCGTCCCGGACTAGAAACGAGCAGTACTTC.

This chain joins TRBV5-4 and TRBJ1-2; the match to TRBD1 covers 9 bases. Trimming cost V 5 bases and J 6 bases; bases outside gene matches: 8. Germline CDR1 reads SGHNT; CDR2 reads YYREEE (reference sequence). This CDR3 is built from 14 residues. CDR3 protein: CASSPSTGGNGYTF. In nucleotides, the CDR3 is TGTGCCAGCAGTCCTAGCACAGGGGGCAATGGCTACACCTTC. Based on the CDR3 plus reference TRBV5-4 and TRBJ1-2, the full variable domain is ETGVTQSPTHLIKTRGQQVTLRCSSQSGHNTVSWYQQALGQGPQFIFQYYREEENGRGNFPPRFSGLQFPNYSSELNVNALELDDSALYLCASSPSTGGNGYTFGSGTRLTVV.

CDR3 sequence (DNA): TGTGCCAGCAGGCGTCGACTTACCGGGGGGATTCGGGAGACCCAGTACTTC. It is translated as CASRRRLTGGIRETQYF. The chain combines TRBV5-6 with TRBJ2-5, with TRBD2 matching over 7 bases. V lost 5 bases, J lost 5 bases, and 18 bases stayed unmatched. This CDR3 has 17 amino acids. CDR1 and CDR2 from the germline V gene are SGHDT and YYEEEE. Supplemented by reference TRBV5-6 and TRBJ2-5, the full variable domain reads DAGVTQSPTHLIKTRGQQVTLRCSPKSGHDTVSWYQQALGQGPQFIFQYYEEEERQRGNFPDRFSGHQFPNYSSELNVNALLLGDSALYLCASRRRLTGGIRETQYFGPGTRLLVL.

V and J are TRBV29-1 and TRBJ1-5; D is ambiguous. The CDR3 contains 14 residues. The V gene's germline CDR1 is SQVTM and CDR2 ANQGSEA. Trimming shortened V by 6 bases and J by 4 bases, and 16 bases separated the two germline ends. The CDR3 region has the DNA TGCAGCGTCGCCGATCAGGATCCAAATCAGCCCCAGCATTTT. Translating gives CSVADQDPNQPQHF. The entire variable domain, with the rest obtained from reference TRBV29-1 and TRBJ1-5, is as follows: SAVISQKPSRDICQRGTSLTIQCQVDSQVTMMFWYRQQPGQSLTLIATANQGSEATYESGFVIDKFPISRPNLTFSTLTVSNMSPEDSSIYLCSVADQDPNQPQHFGDGTRLSIL.

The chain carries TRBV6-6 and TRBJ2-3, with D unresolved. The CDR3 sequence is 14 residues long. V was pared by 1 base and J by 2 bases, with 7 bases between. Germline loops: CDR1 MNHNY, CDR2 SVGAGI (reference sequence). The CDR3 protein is CASSYLTLTDTQYF. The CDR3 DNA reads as TGTGCCAGCAGTTACTTGACCCTCACAGATACGCAGTATTTT.